This record covers a single TCR beta chain. Its antigen remains unidentified. Base-call qualities are not available, and no considerably larger clone is one nucleotide away. CD8 naive samples were obtained by positive selection for CCR7 among CD45RO-negative cells, yielding a CD45RA+CCR7+ population from which TemRA cells were excluded. The donors were healthy, HIV-negative adults with no recently reported acute infections or vaccinations. Only Caucasian adults living in Nashville, Tennessee, USA were represented among the donors. Blood was obtained by leukapheresis, after which PBMCs were separated by Ficoll-Histopaque density gradient centrifugation and cryopreserved in liquid nitrogen vapor phase. Analytical flow cytometry was used to check the purity and quantity of every magnetically sorted T cell population. Genomic DNA was isolated from every sorted fraction and measured by UV absorbance on a Nanodrop 2000c.

These data belong to a study of shared clonotypes between healthy human individuals (dated by TCRdb to about 2020). As for the study more broadly: A couple of women and a few men aged 18 to 49 years were included in the cohort. The study deeply sequenced blood TCR repertoires of several healthy adults to estimate repertoire size and the extent of clonotype sharing between individuals. For each donor, CD4 naive and CD4 memory were each run on three plates, CD8 naive on two plates, and CD8 memory on one plate. Different laboratories and diverse techniques were used to prepare libraries and sequence TCR repertoires, to increase sequencing depth and limit assay-specific biases. Each donor's leukapheresis produced roughly between roughly 0.85 and 9.5 billion PBMCs.

Study-wide conclusions, independent of this receptor: Based on pairwise subsampling, the degree of clonotype sharing among donors was expected to be affected by sequencing depth. Incomplete sequencing was indicated by rarefaction of sorted-subset datasets, despite the large sequencing depth. Estimated clonotype richness was generally larger for naive than for memory subsets. Compared with non-shared clonotypes, the clonotypes found in all four sorted-subset donors had higher generation probabilities. Sampling was restricted to blood, and TCR repertoires in tissue are likely to differ from TCR repertoires in blood. When a few donors were compared, the shared fraction of clonotypes was roughly 5% for naive CD4, 3.5% to 4% for naive CD8, roughly 2.5% for memory CD4, and around 0.37% for memory CD8. Because the study included only a small number of donors, the genetic and exposure-history diversity represented was limited.

The CDR3, cysteine through phenylalanine, is 17 amino acids long. Only the CDR3 region is kept as DNA, spanning 51 bases read in frame from base 1. Trimming accounts for 1 base at V and 5 bases at J, while the number of junction bases matched to no gene is 5. CDR1 and CDR2, looked up from the germline V gene, are LGHNA and YNFKEQ. TCR CDR3 regions were amplified from genomic DNA by multiplex PCR using the deep immunoSEQ assay. For each cell subset, the extracted genomic DNA was distributed evenly across all wells of several immunoSEQ 96-well plates, and each plate served as one replicate. Each replicate PCR for sorted subsets received around 210 ng genomic DNA, equal to 28,000 or so T cell genomes. The purified libraries were quantified using a Qubit 3.0 fluorometer, sized with a Bioanalyzer 2100, and then quantified again using the KAPA Library Quantification kit. Every immunoSEQ 96-well plate was sequenced on a separate single-read 150-cycle Illumina NextSeq 550 flow cell. Regarding the original processing steps: Because the immunoSEQ output held only junctional sequences and lacked quality scores, the filtering could not match the filtering applied to full-length reads. To assign V/J genes and CDR3, sequences were annotated using PyIR, a Python wrapper for IgBLAST v1.9, with IMGT germline references. Reads were filtered out if the reads had weak V/J assignments (E-value above 1e-6), no CDR3, stop codons, out-of-frame junctions, or ambiguous translated residues. V3J clonotypes were defined as sequences sharing an identical inferred V gene, J gene, and CDR3 amino acid sequence. To compute the percentage overlap between repertoires, the number of shared unique clonotypes was divided by the size of the smaller repertoire. Richness of each repertoire was evaluated using RTK rarefaction, the Chao1 estimator, and Recon v2.1 estimates of unobserved clonotypes. For all TCRbeta clonotypes obtained by the gDNA method from four donors, generation probabilities were computed with OLGA. Drawn from immuneACCESS, this table holds only the in-frame rearrangements with V and J called that TCRdb kept. Clones are partly lost; checked studies trace under half to an unresolved V gene and leave the rest unexplained. The DNA was the basis for D and trimming; V, J and clone size are from that table. Recorded for this sample are around 2,000,000 clones; about 95% of them occurred a single time. Around 1.1% of the sample comes from the top ten.

Sequenced material: naive CD8+ T cells sorted from blood. This specimen's cell subset or site label, interpreted: CD45RA+CCR7+. This chain is built from TRBV4-2 and TRBJ2-3, and TRBD2 matches 14 of the central bases. This TCR came from a man between 18 and 29 years old in good health. In nucleotides, the sequence is TGTGCCAGCAGCCAAGGACTAGCGGGGGGGCCGGGAGATACGCAGTATTTT. This yields the protein CASSQGLAGGPGDTQYF.